Listed below are T cell receptor beta chains from one sample, sequenced in a study of T-cell memory formation after mild COVID-19. TCRdb processed the 5' RACE reads anew with MiXCR; each CDR3 protein has one entry. This sample carries about 400,000 distinct CDR3 sequences, about 20% of them seen once, and the ten largest clones take roughly a fifth. The sequencing sample was made of PBMCs or a T cell subset sorted from them (not recorded which). The receptors originated from a man between 18 and 35 years old who had mild COVID-19 (a few samples of this study predate the infection). Cell type and time point are not known. Both conserved end residues are trimmed from each CDR3. The order of the fields is clone size, V gene, CDR3 length, J gene, CDR3 protein. Clone size is not always given. Where it is, it says once, few, many or a class for expanded clones.

few	TRBV10-1	13	TRBJ2-2	ASSESLGNTGELF
few	TRBV7-6	13	TRBJ2-3	ASSLAASTGDTQY
NA	TRBV3-1	13	TRBJ1-2	ASSQRQGAFYGYT
NA	TRBV12-3/TRBV12-4	9	TRBJ1-1	ASTTGGEAF
NA	TRBV11-2	11	TRBJ2-2	ASSSGFAGELF
NA	TRBV3-1	11	TRBJ2-3	ASSRPLADTQY
NA	TRBV7-9	14	TRBJ2-3	ASSYRLVISPDTQY
few	TRBV7-2	13	TRBJ1-6	ASSLSTIFSSPLH
few	TRBV7-9	12	TRBJ2-5	ASSPARQGETQY
NA	TRBV7-3	11	TRBJ2-1	ASSLTYWSRWF
few	TRBV4-3	14	TRBJ1-4	ASSSKPGATNEKLF